This TCR beta chain was recorded in a study of shared clonotypes between healthy human individuals. Produced via immunoSEQ multiplex PCR; TCRdb's table is partial and in-frame only. The sample yields 2 million to 2.5 million clones, approximately 95% seen once. With respect to this clone: Its specificity is not known.

The V and J ends lost 0 bases and 6 bases respectively, with 15 bases between them. The germline CDR1 and CDR2 sequences are SGHNT and YYREEE (reference sequence). CDR3 length: 15 amino acids. Study outcomes and limitations: Among non-shared clonotypes, generation probabilities were lower than among those shared by all four donors.

The receptor comes from a man younger than 30 in good health. Some clones in this sample may be carry-over from other donors' samples. The sample taken for sequencing was naive CD4+ T cells from PBMCs. The subset denotes: CD45RA+ positively selected. The chain employs TRBV5-4 and TRBJ1-2; no firm D call. The CDR3 bases are TGTGCCAGCAGCTTGGTTTTCCCCGGTGGACATGGCTACACCTTC. Protein product: CASSLVFPGGHGYTF.